A single sample gave rise to the 13 T cell receptor beta chains below, sequenced in a study of untreated major depressive disorder. These receptors' antigens are unknown. Some clones are missing from TCRdb's copy, which holds only in-frame ones; the method was immunoSEQ multiplex PCR. The sample records under 15,000 clones, about nine tenths being singletons. General study points: CD4+ T cells from depressed patients used TRBV05-01 (Vbeta 5.1) more often than controls.

Sequencing was carried out using CD4+ T cells from PBMCs. The receptors were sampled from a man aged 25-40 years with major depressive disorder.

The chain recombines TRBV5-1 with TRBJ2-7, with D perhaps TRBD2 (6 bases). V lost 1 base and J 5 bases, leaving 10 bases between the germline ends. The germline V gene encodes CDR1 SGHRS and CDR2 YFSETQ. The CDR3 runs to 13 residues. CDR3 region: CASSLRGVDEQYF. CDR3 nucleotides: TGCGCCAGCAGCTTGCGCGGGGTGGACGAGCAGTACTTC.

This rearrangement joins TRBV7-3 to TRBJ1-1; 7 bases agree with TRBD1. CDR1 is SGHTA, CDR2 FQGTGA, per germline. Trimming cost V 0 bases and J 1 base; bases outside gene matches: 2. The CDR3 extends over 15 amino acids. CDR3 sequence: CASSLTAGGNTEAFF. In nucleotides, the CDR3 is TGTGCCAGCAGCTTAACCGCAGGGGGGAACACTGAAGCTTTCTTT.

This chain connects TRBV6-5 to TRBJ1-2; D might be TRBD1 (5 bases). Trimming stripped 0 bases from V and 7 bases from J, with 6 bases between. CDR1 is MNHEY and CDR2 is SVGAGI in the germline V gene. The CDR3 has 12 residues. CDR3 sequence reads: CASSYSGAGYTF. CDR3 in DNA: TGTGCCAGCAGTTACTCCGGGGCTGGCTACACCTTC.

The rearrangement links TRBV27 to TRBJ2-6, with D perhaps assigned TRBD1 or TRBD2 (5 bases each). The CDR3 runs 19 residues. The germline V gene has CDR1 MNHEY and CDR2 SMNVEV (reference sequence). Trimming pared 9 bases from V and 0 bases from J, leaving 24 bases between. Here the CDR3 reads CASTRVSGRTFSGANVLTF. CDR3 coding DNA: TGTGCCAGTACCCGGGTTTCGGGACGGACGTTCTCTGGGGCCAACGTCCTGACTTTC.

On this clone: This specimen includes other DNA sequences encoding the same CDR3. J is TRBJ1-4 and V is TRBV5-6; possibly TRBD1 for D (5 bases). The CDR3 covers 15 residues. V gave up 0 bases and J gave up 1 base, with 7 bases separating them. Germline loops: CDR1 SGHDT, CDR2 YYEEEE. The DNA for the CDR3 is TGTGCCAGCAGCTTGGGCCAGGGAACTAATGAAAAACTGTTTTTT. Its translation is CASSLGQGTNEKLFF.

V usage is TRBV14 and J usage is TRBJ2-5; no firm D call. The CDR3 is made up of 15 amino acids. Germline V CDR1 and CDR2: SGHDN, FVKESK. The V end lost 4 bases, the J end lost 5 bases, and 17 bases lay between the germline ends. CDR3 sequence: CASSRPRAVGETQYF. Written as DNA, the CDR3 is TGTGCCAGCAGCCGTCCCCGAGCCGTCGGGGAGACCCAGTACTTC.

This sequence joins TRBV9 and TRBJ2-3; TRBD2 matches at 8 bases. Germline V gene lookup returns CDR1 SGDLS and CDR2 YYNGEE. The trim removed 3 bases at V and 1 base at J, leaving 7 bases unmatched. The CDR3 has 16 residues. Here the CDR3 reads CASSGFSRGGTDTQYF. CDR3 sequence (DNA): TGTGCCAGCAGCGGGTTCTCGCGGGGGGGCACAGATACGCAGTATTTT.

The genes are TRBV2 and TRBJ2-7, with D maybe TRBD2 (5 bases). Between the trimmed V and J ends, which lost 3 bases and 3 bases, there was a span of 9 bases. This CDR3 contains 13 residues. CDR1 and CDR2 from the germline V gene are SNHLY and FYNNEI. The CDR3 nucleotides are TGTGCCAGCAGTGACGGGGTAGGCTACGAGCAGTACTTC. Its protein product is CASSDGVGYEQYF.

The chain uses TRBV7-8 and TRBJ2-5, with 11 bases lining up with TRBD2. The CDR3 covers 16 residues. The trim removed 0 bases at V and 5 bases at J, leaving 5 bases unmatched. Germline values: CDR1 SGHVS, CDR2 FQNEAQ. This CDR3 reads CASSLASGGAGETQYF. CDR3 nucleotide sequence: TGTGCCAGCAGCTTAGCTAGCGGGGGGGCCGGGGAGACCCAGTACTTC.

J is TRBJ2-3 and V is TRBV30; 11 nucleotides match TRBD2. V was clipped by 3 bases and J by 0 bases; unmatched bases: 14. CDR1 and CDR2 from the germline V gene are GTSNPN and SVGIG (reference sequence). The CDR3 length is 19 residues. CDR3 DNA: TGTGCCTGGAGCCGCGGACTAGCGGGCGTATACTCTAGCACAGATACGCAGTATTTT. It is translated as CAWSRGLAGVYSSTDTQYF.

This chain connects TRBV28 to TRBJ2-7, with 10 bases lining up with TRBD1. Germline-derived CDR1 and CDR2 are MDHEN and SYDVKM. V trimming: 8 bases; J trimming: 6 bases; junction bases outside the gene matches: 7. This CDR3 comprises 13 residues. CDR3 amino acids: CASALGQGSEQYF. CDR3 nucleotide sequence: TGTGCCAGCGCTCTGGGACAGGGGAGCGAGCAGTACTTC.

This clone was seen a few times. The chain employs TRBV7-8 and TRBJ2-7, with D tentatively TRBD1 (6 bases). The germline CDR1 and CDR2 sequences are SGHVS and FQNEAQ. The CDR3 sequence is 13 residues long. V was cut by 10 bases and J by 1 base, with 14 bases left in between. CDR3 sequence reads: CATSTGPSYEQYF. CDR3 DNA sequence: TGTGCCACCTCGACAGGCCCATCCTACGAGCAGTACTTC.

This rearrangement joins TRBV6-1 to TRBJ2-7, with 7 bases that match TRBD2. J gave up 2 bases and V 6 bases, and 7 bases lay outside the gene matches. The CDR3 length is 14 residues. Per germline, CDR1 MNHNS and CDR2 SASEGT. The DNA of the CDR3 is TGTGCCAGCAGGAAGGGAGGGGCCACCTACGAGCAGTACTTC. Translating gives CASRKGGATYEQYF.